The 18 T cell receptor beta chains given below trace back to one sample, sequenced in a study of T-cell memory formation after mild COVID-19. TCRdb re-called the 5' RACE reads with MiXCR, one entry per CDR3 protein. The sample shows about 150,000 distinct CDR3 sequences, 14% of them seen only once. The specimen sequenced was PBMCs or a T cell subset sorted from them (not recorded which). The source of these receptors is an adult woman who had mild COVID-19 (a few samples of this study predate the infection). Cell type and time point are not known.

This clonotype was observed a few times. The chain links TRBV6-5 to TRBJ2-2; D is unclear. CDR1 and CDR2 (germline): MNHEY, SVGAGI. The V and J ends lost 2 bases and 9 bases respectively, with 19 bases between them. The CDR3 has 16 amino acids. The CDR3 DNA follows: TGTGCCAGCAGTTACCGTTTTGAAGGTAGTTCGTGGGAGCTGTTTTTT. Its protein is CASSYRFEGSSWELFF.

This sequence joins TRBV7-9 and TRBJ2-2; no reliable D call. CDR1 is SEHNR, CDR2 FQNEAQ, per germline (reference sequence). The CDR3 has 14 amino acids. V shed 1 base and J shed 9 bases, with 12 bases lying between them. CDR3 in DNA: TGTGCCAGCAGCTTAGGAACCGGGCCCAGGGAGCTGTTTTTT. Residues: CASSLGTGPRELFF.

This sequence joins TRBV2 and TRBJ2-7, with a tentative D call TRBD1 (5 bases). Trimming removed 1 base from V and 5 bases from J, with 18 bases in between. The CDR3 is made up of 16 amino acids. Per the germline V gene, CDR1 is SNHLY and CDR2 is FYNNEI. CDR3 bases: TGTGCCAGCAGTGAAGGTAAAGTTAGACAGTTGGACGAGCAGTACTTC. This gives the protein CASSEGKVRQLDEQYF.

The chain uses TRBV7-2 and TRBJ2-4; tentatively, D is TRBD2 (5 bases). Germline CDR1 SGHTA, CDR2 FQGNSA. This CDR3 region has 15 residues. The V end was cut by 2 bases, the J end by 0 bases, with 8 bases between. The CDR3 sequence is CASSLPGIAKNIQYF. The CDR3 region has the DNA TGTGCCAGCAGCTTACCCGGGATAGCCAAAAACATTCAGTACTTC.

CDR3 residues: CASSLLSGTERSEQFF. The CDR3 nucleotides are TGTGCCAGCAGCTTACTATCCGGGACGGAGAGGAGCGAGCAGTTCTTC. The chain is built from TRBV7-2 and TRBJ2-1; tentatively, D is TRBD1 or TRBD2 (5 bases each). CDR1 is SGHTA, CDR2 FQGNSA, per germline. Trimming shortened V by 2 bases and J by 10 bases, and 21 bases separated the two germline ends. The CDR3 loop spans 16 amino acids. Combining the CDR3 with reference TRBV7-2 and TRBJ2-1 gives the whole variable domain GAGVSQSPSNKVTEKGKDVELRCDPISGHTALYWYRQSLGQGLEFLIYFQGNSAPDKSGLPSDRFSAERTGGSVSTLTIQRTQQEDSAVYLCASSLLSGTERSEQFFGPGTRLTVL.

The rearrangement links TRBV7-9 to TRBJ2-7; D might be TRBD2 (6 bases). CDR3 length: 13 amino acids. The V gene's germline CDR1 is SEHNR and CDR2 FQNEAQ (reference sequence). Trimming shortened V by 5 bases and J by 3 bases, and 11 bases separated the two germline ends. CDR3 coding DNA: TGTGCCAGCAGCCGCGGGACGGACTACGAGCAGTACTTC. Amino acid sequence: CASSRGTDYEQYF. Combining the CDR3 with reference TRBV7-9 and TRBJ2-7 gives the whole variable domain DTGVSQNPRHKITKRGQNVTFRCDPISEHNRLYWYRQTLGQGPEFLTYFQNEAQLEKSRLLSDRFSAERPKGSFSTLEIQRTEQGDSAMYLCASSRGTDYEQYFGPGTRLTVT.

This chain connects TRBV5-1 to TRBJ1-1; a possible D gene is TRBD1 (6 bases). V lost 0 bases and J lost 3, with 9 bases in between. The CDR3 is 14 residues long. Germline CDR1 SGHRS, CDR2 YFSETQ. The CDR3 loop reads CASSLEGGHTEAFF. Written as DNA, the CDR3 is TGCGCCAGCAGCTTGGAGGGGGGCCACACTGAAGCTTTCTTT.

This sequence joins TRBV5-1 and TRBJ2-7; TRBD1 might be the D (5 bases). The CDR3 spans 17 residues. V was pared by 1 base and J by 3 bases, with 20 bases between. Germline V lookup: CDR1 SGHRS, CDR2 YFSETQ. In DNA form, the CDR3 reads TGCGCCAGCAGCTTGAATGTCTGGGGCTCTCAATACTACGAGCAGTACTTC. Protein sequence: CASSLNVWGSQYYEQYF.

V and J are TRBV7-6 and TRBJ2-3; 7 bases fit TRBD1. Germline trimming cut 4 bases from V and 0 bases from J; bases unmatched to any gene: 7. CDR1 and CDR2 from the germline V gene are SGHVS and FNYEAQ. This CDR3 is 16 amino acids long. The CDR3 DNA is TGTGCCAGCAGCTCGCTTGGGACAGCTAGCACAGATACGCAGTATTTT. This gives the protein CASSSLGTASTDTQYF.

The chain combines TRBV7-9 with TRBJ2-2; tentative D call: TRBD2 (6 bases). V lost 5 bases, J lost 1 base, and 14 bases lay in between. The CDR3 runs 16 residues. Germline CDR1 and CDR2: SEHNR and FQNEAQ (reference sequence). CDR3 DNA: TGTGCCAGCAGCCCCCGGGGGAACGGGAACACCGGGGAGCTGTTTTTT. Translation gives CASSPRGNGNTGELFF.

This clonotype occurred a few times. This sequence joins TRBV20-1 and TRBJ2-7; D not resolved. V lost 0 bases and J 3 bases, leaving 18 bases between the germline ends. The CDR3 extends over 16 amino acids. Per germline, CDR1 DFQATT and CDR2 SNEGSKA (reference sequence). The CDR3 spells CSARDVAPKINYEQYF. The DNA for the CDR3 is TGCAGTGCTAGAGATGTGGCACCAAAAATCAACTACGAGCAGTACTTC.

The chain has TRBV29-1 and TRBJ2-5, with unresolved D. CDR1 is SQVTM, CDR2 ANQGSEA, per germline. V lost 0 bases and J lost 4, with 9 bases in between. This CDR3 has 13 residues. CDR3 in DNA: TGCAGCGTTGAAGATCAAGGGCGAGAGACCCAGTACTTC. Translated, it gives CSVEDQGRETQYF.

The chain is built from TRBV7-2 and TRBJ1-1; no clear D. There are 13 residues in the CDR3. Germline-derived CDR1 and CDR2 are SGHTA and FQGNSA. V gave up 5 bases and J gave up 4 bases, with 11 bases separating them. CDR3 nucleotides: TGTGCCAGCAGCCCCGTGTCGGTCACTGAAGCTTTCTTT. This sequence encodes CASSPVSVTEAFF.

V and J are TRBV19 and TRBJ2-1, with 7 bases aligning to TRBD2. The CDR3 has 17 amino acids. The germline V gene has CDR1 LNHDA and CDR2 SQIVND (reference sequence). This CDR3 is CSTSVSGPSLSYNEQFF. Written as DNA, the CDR3 is TGTTCCACTAGCGTTTCGGGCCCTTCACTATCCTACAATGAGCAGTTCTTC. The whole variable domain, remainder taken from reference TRBV19 and TRBJ2-1, is DGGITQSPKYLFRKEGQNVTLSCEQNLNHDAMYWYRQDPGQGLRLIYYSQIVNDFQKGDIAEGYSVSREKKESFPLTVTSAQKNPTAFYLCSTSVSGPSLSYNEQFFGPGTRLTVL.

This clonotype was detected a few times. V gene TRBV5-1 combines with J gene TRBJ2-7, with D possibly called TRBD1 or TRBD2 (5 bases each). Trimming stripped 0 bases from V and 3 bases from J, with 10 bases between. This CDR3 has 14 amino acids. The V gene's germline CDR1 is SGHRS and CDR2 YFSETQ. CDR3 loop: CASSLAGTVYEQYF. The CDR3 bases are TGCGCCAGCAGCTTGGCCGGGACGGTCTACGAGCAGTACTTC. The entire variable domain, with the rest obtained from reference TRBV5-1 and TRBJ2-7, is as follows: KAGVTQTPRYLIKTRGQQVTLSCSPISGHRSVSWYQQTPGQGLQFLFEYFSETQRNKGNFPGRFSGRQFSNSRSEMNVSTLELGDSALYLCASSLAGTVYEQYFGPGTRLTVT.

The chain is built from TRBV3-1 and TRBJ1-2; D is perhaps TRBD1 (5 bases). The CDR3 loop spans 15 amino acids. CDR1 LGHDT and CDR2 YNNKEL come from the germline V gene (reference sequence). V was pared by 1 base and J by 9 bases, with 18 bases between. CDR3 in DNA: TGTGCCAGCAGCCAAGTAAGTCAAGGACATCACTGCTACACCTTC. Its protein product is CASSQVSQGHHCYTF.

There are a few counts of this clonotype. This chain links TRBV25-1 with TRBJ2-3; D unclear. This CDR3 is 14 amino acids long. Germline CDR1 and CDR2: MGHDK and SYGVNS. V lost 9 bases, J lost 1 base, and 14 bases lay in between. CDR3 DNA: TGTGCCAGTCCCTTGGGTGTCGGCACAGATACGCAGTATTTT. The encoded protein is CASPLGVGTDTQYF.

This clonotype came up a few times. The CDR3 protein is CASSLGLGYQETQYF. For the CDR3, the DNA is TGTGCCAGCAGTCTAGGGCTTGGGTACCAAGAGACCCAGTACTTC. The chain has TRBV12-3 or TRBV12-4 and TRBJ2-5; D gene ambiguous. CDR3 length equals 15 residues. V lost 5 bases and J 0 bases, leaving 13 bases between the germline ends.